This TCR beta chain was identified in a study of PD-L1 blockade in urothelial cancer. Data came from immunoSEQ multiplex PCR; TCRdb stores just in-frame clones and leaves some out. The sample contains 35,000 to 50,000 clones, roughly four fifths of which appear only once. This clone was recorded once. The TCR originated in a man between 65 and 85 years old with urothelial cancer. The sample in question was PBMCs, obtained around atezolizumab (anti-PD-L1) treatment.

The CDR3 here is CASSGQVETGELFF. In DNA form, the CDR3 reads TGCGCCAGCAGCGGACAGGTAGAAACCGGGGAGCTGTTTTTT. V is TRBV5-1 and J is TRBJ2-2; 7 bases are shared with TRBD1. CDR3 length: 14 amino acids. The germline V gene has CDR1 SGHRS and CDR2 YFSETQ. V was clipped by 4 bases and J by 5 bases; unmatched bases: 5.